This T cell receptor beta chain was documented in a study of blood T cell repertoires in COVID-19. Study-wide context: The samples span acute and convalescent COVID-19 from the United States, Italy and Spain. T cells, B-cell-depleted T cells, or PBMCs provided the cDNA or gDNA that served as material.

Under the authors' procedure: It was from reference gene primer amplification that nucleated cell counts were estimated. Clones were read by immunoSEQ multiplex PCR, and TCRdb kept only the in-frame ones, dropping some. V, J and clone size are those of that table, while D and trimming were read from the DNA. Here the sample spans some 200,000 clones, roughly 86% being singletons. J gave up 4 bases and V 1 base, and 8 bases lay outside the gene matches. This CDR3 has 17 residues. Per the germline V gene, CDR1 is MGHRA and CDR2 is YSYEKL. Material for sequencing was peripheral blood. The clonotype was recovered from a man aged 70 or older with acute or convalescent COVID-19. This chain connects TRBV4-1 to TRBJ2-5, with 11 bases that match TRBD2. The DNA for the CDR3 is TGCGCCAGCAGCCAAGTTCGTAGCGGGGGGGCCGGAGAGACCCAGTACTTC. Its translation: CASSQVRSGGAGETQYF.